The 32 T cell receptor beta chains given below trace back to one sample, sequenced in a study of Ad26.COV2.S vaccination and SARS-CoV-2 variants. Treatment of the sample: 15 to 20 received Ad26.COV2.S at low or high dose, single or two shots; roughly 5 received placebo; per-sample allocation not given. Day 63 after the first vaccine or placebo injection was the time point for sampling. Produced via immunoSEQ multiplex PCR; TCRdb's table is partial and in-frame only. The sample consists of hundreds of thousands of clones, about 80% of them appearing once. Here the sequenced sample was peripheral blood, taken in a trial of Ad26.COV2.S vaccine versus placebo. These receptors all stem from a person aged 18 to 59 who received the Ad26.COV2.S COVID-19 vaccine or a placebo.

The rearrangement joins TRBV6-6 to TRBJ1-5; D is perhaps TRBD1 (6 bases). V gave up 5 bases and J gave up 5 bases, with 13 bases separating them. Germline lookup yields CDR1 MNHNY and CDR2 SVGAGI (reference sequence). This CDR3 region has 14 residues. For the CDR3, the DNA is TGTGCCAGCAGTACTCAGGGGTTAGATCAGCCCCAGCATTTT. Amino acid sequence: CASSTQGLDQPQHF.

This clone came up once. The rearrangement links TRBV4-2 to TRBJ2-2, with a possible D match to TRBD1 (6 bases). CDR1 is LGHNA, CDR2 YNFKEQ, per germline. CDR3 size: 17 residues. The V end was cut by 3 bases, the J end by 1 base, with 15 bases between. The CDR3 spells CASSQGAARRNTGELFF. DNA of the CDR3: TGTGCCAGCAGCCAGGGGGCGGCGAGAAGGAACACCGGGGAGCTGTTTTTT.

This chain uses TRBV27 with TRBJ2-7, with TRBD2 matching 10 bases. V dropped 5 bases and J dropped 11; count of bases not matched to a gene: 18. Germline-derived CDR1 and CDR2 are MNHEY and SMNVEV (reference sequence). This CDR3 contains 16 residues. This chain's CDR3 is CASSPPLAGEGVMEYF. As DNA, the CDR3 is TGTGCCAGCAGTCCCCCCCTAGCGGGGGAGGGGGTAATGGAGTACTTC.

CDR3 loop: CASSATGTYQPQHF. The CDR3 DNA reads as TGTGCCAGTAGTGCGACAGGGACATACCAGCCCCAGCATTTT. The chain carries TRBV19 and TRBJ1-5; the match to TRBD1 covers 7 bases. With 5 bases clipped from V and 7 bases from J, the junction kept 8 bases outside the gene matches. Germline CDR1 LNHDA, CDR2 SQIVND (reference sequence). CDR3 length: 14 residues.

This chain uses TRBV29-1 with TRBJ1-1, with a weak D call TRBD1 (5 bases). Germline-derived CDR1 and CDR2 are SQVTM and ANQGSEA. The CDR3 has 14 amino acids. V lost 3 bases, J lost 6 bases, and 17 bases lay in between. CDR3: CSVDAGWGGSEAFF. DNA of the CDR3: TGCAGCGTTGATGCAGGGTGGGGGGGGTCTGAAGCTTTCTTT.

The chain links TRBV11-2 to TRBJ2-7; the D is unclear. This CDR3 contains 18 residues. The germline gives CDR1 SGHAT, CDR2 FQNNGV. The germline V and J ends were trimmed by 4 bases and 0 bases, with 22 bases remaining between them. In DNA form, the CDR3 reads TGTGCCAGCAGCTCTCGCCGTCTCGGGCAGGAGATCTCCTACGAGCAGTACTTC. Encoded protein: CASSSRRLGQEISYEQYF.

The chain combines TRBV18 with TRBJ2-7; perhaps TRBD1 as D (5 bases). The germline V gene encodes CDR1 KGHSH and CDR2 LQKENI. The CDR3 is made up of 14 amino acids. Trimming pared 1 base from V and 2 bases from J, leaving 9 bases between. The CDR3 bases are TGTGCCAGCTCACCACGGTGGGGCCCCTACGAGCAGTACTTC. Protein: CASSPRWGPYEQYF.

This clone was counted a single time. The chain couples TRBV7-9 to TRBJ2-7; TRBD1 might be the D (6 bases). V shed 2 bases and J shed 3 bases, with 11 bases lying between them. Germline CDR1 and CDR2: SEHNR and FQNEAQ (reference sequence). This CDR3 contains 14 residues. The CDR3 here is CASSLYEGGYEQYF. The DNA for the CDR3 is TGTGCCAGCAGCTTATACGAAGGGGGCTACGAGCAGTACTTC.

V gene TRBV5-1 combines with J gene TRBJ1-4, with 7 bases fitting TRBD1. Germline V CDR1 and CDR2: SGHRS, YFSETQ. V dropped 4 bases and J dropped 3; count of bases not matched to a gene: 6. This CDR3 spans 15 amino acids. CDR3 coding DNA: TGCGCCAGCAGCACGACAGGGAGATCTAATGAAAAACTGTTTTTT. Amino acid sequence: CASSTTGRSNEKLFF. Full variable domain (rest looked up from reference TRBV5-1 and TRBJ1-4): KAGVTQTPRYLIKTRGQQVTLSCSPISGHRSVSWYQQTPGQGLQFLFEYFSETQRNKGNFPGRFSGRQFSNSRSEMNVSTLELGDSALYLCASSTTGRSNEKLFFGSGTQLSVL.

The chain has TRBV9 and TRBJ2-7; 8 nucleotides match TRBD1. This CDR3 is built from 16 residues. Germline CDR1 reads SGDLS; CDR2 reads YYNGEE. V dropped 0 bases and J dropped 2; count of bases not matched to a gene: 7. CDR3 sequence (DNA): TGTGCCAGCAGCGTAGGTGGCAGGGGGCTACCCTACGAGCAGTACTTC. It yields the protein CASSVGGRGLPYEQYF. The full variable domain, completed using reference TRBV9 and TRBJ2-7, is DSGVTQTPKHLITATGQRVTLRCSPRSGDLSVYWYQQSLDQGLQFLIQYYNGEERAKGNILERFSAQQFPDLHSELNLSSLELGDSALYFCASSVGGRGLPYEQYFGPGTRLTVT.

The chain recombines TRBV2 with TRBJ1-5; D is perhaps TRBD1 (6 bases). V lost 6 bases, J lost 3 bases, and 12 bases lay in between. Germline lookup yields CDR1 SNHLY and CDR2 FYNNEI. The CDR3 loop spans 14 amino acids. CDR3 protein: CASSVRGDNQPQHF. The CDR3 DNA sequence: TGTGCCAGCAGCGTCAGGGGTGACAATCAGCCCCAGCATTTT.

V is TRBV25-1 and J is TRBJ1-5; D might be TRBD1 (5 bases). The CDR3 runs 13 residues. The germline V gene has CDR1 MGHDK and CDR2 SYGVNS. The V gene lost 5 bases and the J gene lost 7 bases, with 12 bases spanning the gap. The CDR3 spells CASSRGAEQPQHF. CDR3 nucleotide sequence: TGTGCCAGCAGTAGAGGGGCCGAGCAGCCCCAGCATTTT.

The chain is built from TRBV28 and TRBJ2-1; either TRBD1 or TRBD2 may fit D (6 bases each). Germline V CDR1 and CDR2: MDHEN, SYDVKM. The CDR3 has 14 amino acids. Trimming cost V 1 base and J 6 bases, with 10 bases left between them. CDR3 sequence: CASSLLSGANEQFF. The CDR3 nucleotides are TGTGCCAGCAGTTTATTGTCGGGGGCCAATGAGCAGTTCTTC.

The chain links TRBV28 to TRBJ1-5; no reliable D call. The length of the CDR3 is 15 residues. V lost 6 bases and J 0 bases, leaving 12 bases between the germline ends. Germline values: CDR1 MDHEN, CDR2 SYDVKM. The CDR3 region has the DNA TGTGCCAGCAGGCACGGCATTTATAGCAATCAGCCCCAGCATTTT. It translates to CASRHGIYSNQPQHF.

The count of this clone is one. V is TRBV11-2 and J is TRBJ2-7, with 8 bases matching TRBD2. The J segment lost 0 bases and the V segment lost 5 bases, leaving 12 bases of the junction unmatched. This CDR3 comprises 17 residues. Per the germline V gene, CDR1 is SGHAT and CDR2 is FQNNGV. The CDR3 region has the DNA TGTGCCAGCAGCCCCCGGAGCGGGAGAGGGAGCTCCTACGAGCAGTACTTC. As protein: CASSPRSGRGSSYEQYF.

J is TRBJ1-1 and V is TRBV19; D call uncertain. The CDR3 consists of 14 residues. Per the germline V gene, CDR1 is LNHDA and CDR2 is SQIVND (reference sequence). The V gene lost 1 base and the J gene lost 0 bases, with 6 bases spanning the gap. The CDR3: CASSIGGVNTEAFF. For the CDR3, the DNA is TGTGCCAGTAGTATAGGTGGAGTGAACACTGAAGCTTTCTTT.

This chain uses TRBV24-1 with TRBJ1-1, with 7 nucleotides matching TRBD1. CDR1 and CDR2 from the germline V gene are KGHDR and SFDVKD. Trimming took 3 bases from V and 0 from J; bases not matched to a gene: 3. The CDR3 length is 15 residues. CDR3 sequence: CATSDARGLNTEAFF. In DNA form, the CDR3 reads TGTGCCACCAGTGATGCCAGGGGGTTGAACACTGAAGCTTTCTTT.

CDR3 loop: CASSGGRTARETQYF. The CDR3 DNA follows: TGTGCCAGCAGCGGGGGACGGACCGCCCGAGAGACCCAGTACTTC. The V call is TRBV7-9, the J call TRBJ2-5; tentatively, D is TRBD1 or TRBD2 (5 bases each). Germline V lookup: CDR1 SEHNR, CDR2 FQNEAQ (reference sequence). The CDR3 is 15 amino acids. The ends were cut back, 5 bases at V and 4 bases at J, with 17 bases in the middle.

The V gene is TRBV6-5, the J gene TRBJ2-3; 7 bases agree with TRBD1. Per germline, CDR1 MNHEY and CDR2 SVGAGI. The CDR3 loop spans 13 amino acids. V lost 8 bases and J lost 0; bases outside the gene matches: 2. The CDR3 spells CASGQESTDTQYF. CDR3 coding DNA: TGTGCCAGCGGACAGGAGAGCACAGATACGCAGTATTTT.

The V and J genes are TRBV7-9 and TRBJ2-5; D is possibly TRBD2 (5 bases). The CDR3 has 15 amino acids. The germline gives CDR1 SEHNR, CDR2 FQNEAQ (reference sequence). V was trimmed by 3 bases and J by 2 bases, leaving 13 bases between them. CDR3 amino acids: CASSLSTRLQETQYF. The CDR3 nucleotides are TGTGCCAGCAGCTTGTCCACTAGGCTACAAGAGACCCAGTACTTC.

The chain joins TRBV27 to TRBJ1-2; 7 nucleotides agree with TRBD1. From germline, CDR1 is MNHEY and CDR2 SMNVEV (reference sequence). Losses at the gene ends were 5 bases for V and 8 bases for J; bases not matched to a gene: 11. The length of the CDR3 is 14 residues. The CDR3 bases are TGTGCCAGCAGTCGGGACAGCAGGGAAGGAGGCTACACCTTC. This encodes CASSRDSREGGYTF.

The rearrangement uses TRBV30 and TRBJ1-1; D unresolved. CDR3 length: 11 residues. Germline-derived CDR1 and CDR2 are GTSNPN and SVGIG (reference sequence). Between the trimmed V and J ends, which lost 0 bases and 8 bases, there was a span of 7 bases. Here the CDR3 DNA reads TGTGCCTGGAGTGTGGAGGGAGAAGCTTTCTTT. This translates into CAWSVEGEAFF.

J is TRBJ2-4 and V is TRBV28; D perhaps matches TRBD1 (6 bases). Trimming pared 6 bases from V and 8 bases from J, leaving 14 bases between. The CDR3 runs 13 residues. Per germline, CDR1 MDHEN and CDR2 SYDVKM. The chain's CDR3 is CASRKQGVDIQYF. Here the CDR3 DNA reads TGTGCCAGCAGAAAACAGGGAGTAGACATTCAGTACTTC.

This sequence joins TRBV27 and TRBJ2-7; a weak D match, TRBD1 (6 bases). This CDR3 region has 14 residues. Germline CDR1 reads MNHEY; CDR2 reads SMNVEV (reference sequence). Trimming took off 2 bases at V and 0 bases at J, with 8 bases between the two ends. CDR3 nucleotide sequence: TGTGCCAGCAGTTTAGACAGGCCCTCCTACGAGCAGTACTTC. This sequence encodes CASSLDRPSYEQYF.

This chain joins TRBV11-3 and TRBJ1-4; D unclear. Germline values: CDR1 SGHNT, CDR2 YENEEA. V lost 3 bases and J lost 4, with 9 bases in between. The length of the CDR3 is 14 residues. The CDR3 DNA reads TGTGCCAGCAGCTTCAGACGGAATAATGAAAAACTGTTTTTT. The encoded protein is CASSFRRNNEKLFF.

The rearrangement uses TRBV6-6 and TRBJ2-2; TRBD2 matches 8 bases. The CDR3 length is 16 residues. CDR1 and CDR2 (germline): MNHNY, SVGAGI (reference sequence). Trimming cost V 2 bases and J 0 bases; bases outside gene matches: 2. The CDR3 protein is CASSYAGGANTGELFF. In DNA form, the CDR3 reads TGTGCCAGCAGTTACGCGGGAGGTGCGAACACCGGGGAGCTGTTTTTT.

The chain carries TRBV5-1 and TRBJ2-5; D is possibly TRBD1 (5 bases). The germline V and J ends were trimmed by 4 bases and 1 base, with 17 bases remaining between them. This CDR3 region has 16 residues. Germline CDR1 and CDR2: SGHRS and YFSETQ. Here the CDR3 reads CASSPGVSDSQETQYF. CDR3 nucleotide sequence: TGCGCCAGCAGCCCTGGAGTCAGCGACAGCCAAGAGACCCAGTACTTC.

In DNA, the CDR3 is TGTGCCAGCAGCTTAATCGTGGGCACTGAAGCTTTCTTT. Its translation is CASSLIVGTEAFF. The V and J genes are TRBV7-3 and TRBJ1-1; no clear D gene. CDR3 length equals 13 residues. CDR1 and CDR2 from the germline V gene are SGHTA and FQGTGA. V lost 1 base and J lost 4, with 7 bases in between.

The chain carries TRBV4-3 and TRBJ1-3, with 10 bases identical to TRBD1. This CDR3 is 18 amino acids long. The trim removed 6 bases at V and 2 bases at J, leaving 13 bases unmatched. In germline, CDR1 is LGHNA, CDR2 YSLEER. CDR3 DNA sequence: TGCGCCAGCAGTCCCGGGACAGGGGCCACGCCGGCTGGAAACACCATATATTTT. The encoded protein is CASSPGTGATPAGNTIYF.

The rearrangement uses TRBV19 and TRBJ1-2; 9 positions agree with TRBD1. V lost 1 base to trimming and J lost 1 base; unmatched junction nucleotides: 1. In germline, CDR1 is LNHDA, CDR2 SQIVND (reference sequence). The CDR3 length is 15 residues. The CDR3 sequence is CASSIADRGNYGYTF. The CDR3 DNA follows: TGTGCCAGTAGTATAGCGGACAGGGGTAACTATGGCTACACCTTC.

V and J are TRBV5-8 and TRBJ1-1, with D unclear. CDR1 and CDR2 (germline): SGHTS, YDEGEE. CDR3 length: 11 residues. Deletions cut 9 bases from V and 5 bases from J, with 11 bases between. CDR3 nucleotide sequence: TGTGCCACTAGGAAGGGAACTGAAGCTTTCTTT. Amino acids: CATRKGTEAFF. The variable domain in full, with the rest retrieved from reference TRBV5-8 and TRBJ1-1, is EAGVTQSPTHLIKTRGQQATLRCSPISGHTSVYWYQQALGLGLQFLLWYDEGEERNRGNFPPRFSGRQFPNYSSELNVNALELEDSALYLCATRKGTEAFFGQGTRLTVV.

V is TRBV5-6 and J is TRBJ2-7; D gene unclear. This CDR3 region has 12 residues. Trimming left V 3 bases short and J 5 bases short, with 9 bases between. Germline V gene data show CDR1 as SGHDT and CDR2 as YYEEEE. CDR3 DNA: TGTGCCAGCAGCTGGGATGGTGACGAGCAGTACTTC. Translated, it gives CASSWDGDEQYF. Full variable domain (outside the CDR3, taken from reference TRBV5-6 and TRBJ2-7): DAGVTQSPTHLIKTRGQQVTLRCSPKSGHDTVSWYQQALGQGPQFIFQYYEEEERQRGNFPDRFSGHQFPNYSSELNVNALLLGDSALYLCASSWDGDEQYFGPGTRLTVT.